Presented here are 5 T cell receptor beta chains from one specimen sequenced in a study of response to subunit inactivated influenza vaccine (dated by TCRdb to 2017 to 2018). The time point label of this sample denotes: 45 days after influenza vaccine administration. Libraries were made using RT-PCR. Data came from an Illumina HiSeq 2500. TCRdb reprocessing: public reads trimmed at Q25 with fastp, clones called with MiXCR, in-frame beta chains kept. Every distinct CDR3 protein forms one entry, paired with its most common genes and DNA. Present in this sample are 500,000 to 600,000 distinct CDR3 sequences, over 10% of which were seen just once. About an eighth of the sample is taken by the ten largest. The sample in question was PBMCs from blood, obtained 40 to 50 days after vaccination. Receptors were obtained from a man aged 50 or older who received an inactivated influenza vaccine. Donor details come from another sample of the same person, matched by shared clones.

This clonotype was counted a few times. The V call is TRBV6-5, the J call TRBJ2-5, with 9 bases matching TRBD2. J gave up 7 bases and V 11 bases, and 8 bases lay outside the gene matches. Germline V gene sequence: CDR1 MNHEY, CDR2 SVGAGI. This CDR3 spans 12 amino acids. Written as DNA, the CDR3 is TGTGCCGTTGGGACTAGCCGAGCGACCCAGTACTTC. This sequence encodes CAVGTSRATQYF.

This clonotype was detected only a few times. V is TRBV6-1 and J is TRBJ2-1, with D tentatively TRBD2 (6 bases). Germline CDR1 MNHNS, CDR2 SASEGT. CDR3 size: 14 residues. The ends were cut back, 5 bases at V and 3 bases at J, with 11 bases in the middle. CDR3 region: CASSPRRGYNEQFF. The CDR3 DNA reads as TGTGCCAGCAGTCCGCGGCGGGGCTACAATGAGCAGTTCTTC.

The chain recombines TRBV10-3 with TRBJ2-3, with TRBD1 matching 8 bases. The CDR3 has 15 amino acids. Germline V gives CDR1 ENHRY, CDR2 SYGVKD. V was pared by 5 bases and J by 4 bases, with 8 bases of the junction left unmatched. CDR3 bases: TGTGCCATCAGTCCCGGACAGGGTTACGCAGATACGCAGTATTTT. Its protein is CAISPGQGYADTQYF.

This clonotype was counted ten times or more. The V call is TRBV6-5, the J call TRBJ1-4; D gene ambiguous. Trimming cost V 4 bases and J 5 bases, with 11 bases left between them. This CDR3 has 14 residues. Germline V lookup: CDR1 MNHEY, CDR2 SVGAGI. The CDR3 protein is CASSWDASNEKLFF. The DNA of the CDR3 is TGTGCCAGCAGTTGGGATGCCTCGAATGAAAAACTGTTTTTT.

The rearrangement joins TRBV15 to TRBJ1-1, with 9 nucleotides matching TRBD1. The junction had 3 bases not matched to a gene; V was cut back by 1 base and J by 6 bases. The CDR3 runs 14 residues. Per the germline V gene, CDR1 is LNHNV and CDR2 is YYDKDF (reference sequence). CDR3 in amino acids: CATSRVGQGAEAFF. For the CDR3, the DNA is TGTGCCACCAGCAGAGTGGGACAGGGAGCTGAAGCTTTCTTT.